This T cell receptor (beta chain) was documented in a study of blood T cell repertoires in COVID-19. Study-wide context: The United States, Italy and Spain were the sources of the acute and convalescent COVID-19 samples. PBMCs, B-cell-depleted T cells, or T cells provided the cDNA or gDNA that made up the material.

V was pared by 9 bases and J by 4 bases, with 9 bases of the junction left unmatched. The CDR3 has 14 amino acids. The germline V gene encodes CDR1 MNHEY and CDR2 SVGAGI. In the authors' workflow: Amplification with reference gene primers provided the estimates of nucleated cell counts. The assay was immunoSEQ multiplex PCR, and TCRdb's table has in-frame clones only and misses some. Clone size and the V and J calls come from that table; the DNA yielded D and trimming. The sample holds some 290,000 clones, roughly 86% seen once. Sequences were obtained from peripheral blood. This chain links TRBV6-5 with TRBJ1-2; 9 bases are a match to TRBD1. The TCR originated in a man aged 18 to 29 with active or convalescent COVID-19. The CDR3 DNA follows: TGTGCCAGACTAGCACAGGGGGCCAGCTATGGCTACACCTTC. It specifies CARLAQGASYGYTF.